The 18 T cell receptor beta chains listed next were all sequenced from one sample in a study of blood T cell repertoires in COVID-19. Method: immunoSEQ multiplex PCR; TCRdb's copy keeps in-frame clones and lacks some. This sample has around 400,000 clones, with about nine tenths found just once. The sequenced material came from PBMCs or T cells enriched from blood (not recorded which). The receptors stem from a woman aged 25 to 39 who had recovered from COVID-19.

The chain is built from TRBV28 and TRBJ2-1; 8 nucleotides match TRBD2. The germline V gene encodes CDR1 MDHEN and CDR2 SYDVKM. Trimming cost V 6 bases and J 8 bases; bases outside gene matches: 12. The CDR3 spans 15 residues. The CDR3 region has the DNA TGTGCCAGCAGCTACACTAGCGGAGTAATTTATGAGCAGTTCTTC. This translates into CASSYTSGVIYEQFF. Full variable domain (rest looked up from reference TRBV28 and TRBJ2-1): DVKVTQSSRYLVKRTGEKVFLECVQDMDHENMFWYRQDPGLGLRLIYFSYDVKMKEKGDIPEGYSVSREKKERFSLILESASTNQTSMYLCASSYTSGVIYEQFFGPGTRLTVL.

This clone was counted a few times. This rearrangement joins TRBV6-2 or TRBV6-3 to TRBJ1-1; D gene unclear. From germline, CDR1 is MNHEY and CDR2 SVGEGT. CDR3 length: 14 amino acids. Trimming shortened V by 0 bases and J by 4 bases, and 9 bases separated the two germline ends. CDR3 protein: CASSYSISATEAFF. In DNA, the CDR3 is TGTGCCAGCAGTTACTCGATTAGTGCCACTGAAGCTTTCTTT.

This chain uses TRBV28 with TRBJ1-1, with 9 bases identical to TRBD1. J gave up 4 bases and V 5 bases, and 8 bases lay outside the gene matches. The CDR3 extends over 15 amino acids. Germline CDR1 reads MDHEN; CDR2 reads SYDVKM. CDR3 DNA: TGTGCCAGCAGTCGACAGGGGGGGAGGGGCACTGAAGCTTTCTTT. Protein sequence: CASSRQGGRGTEAFF.

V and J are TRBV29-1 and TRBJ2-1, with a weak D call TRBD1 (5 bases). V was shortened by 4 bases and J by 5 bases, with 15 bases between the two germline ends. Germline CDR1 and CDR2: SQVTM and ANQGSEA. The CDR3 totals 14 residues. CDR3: CSVGAGASNNEQFF. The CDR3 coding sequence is TGCAGCGTTGGGGCTGGGGCCAGTAACAATGAGCAGTTCTTC.

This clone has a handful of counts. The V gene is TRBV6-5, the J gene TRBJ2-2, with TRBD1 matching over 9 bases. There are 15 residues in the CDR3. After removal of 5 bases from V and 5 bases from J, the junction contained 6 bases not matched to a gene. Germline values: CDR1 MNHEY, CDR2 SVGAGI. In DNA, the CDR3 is TGTGCCAGCAGTCAACAGGGGGCGCTGACCGGGGAGCTGTTTTTT. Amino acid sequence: CASSQQGALTGELFF.

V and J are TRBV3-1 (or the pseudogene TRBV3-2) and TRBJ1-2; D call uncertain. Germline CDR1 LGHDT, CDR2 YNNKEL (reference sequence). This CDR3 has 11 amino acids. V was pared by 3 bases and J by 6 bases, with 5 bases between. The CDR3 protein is CASSHVDGYTF. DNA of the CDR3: TGTGCCAGCAGCCATGTAGATGGCTACACCTTC.

The CDR3 DNA follows: TGTGCCAGTAGATACAGGACCGACATGGGGAAAAACATTCAGTACTTC. Protein product: CASRYRTDMGKNIQYF. The chain joins TRBV19 to TRBJ2-4; D perhaps matches TRBD1 (5 bases). V was clipped by 6 bases and J by 4 bases, with 19 bases between them. There are 16 residues in the CDR3. Germline V gene lookup returns CDR1 LNHDA and CDR2 SQIVND (reference sequence).

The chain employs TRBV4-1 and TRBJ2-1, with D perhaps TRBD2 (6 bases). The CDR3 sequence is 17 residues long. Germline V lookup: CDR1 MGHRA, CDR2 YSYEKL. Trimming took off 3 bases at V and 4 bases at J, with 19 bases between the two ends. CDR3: CASSQGDSAADYNEQFF. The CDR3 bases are TGCGCCAGCAGCCAGGGGGACTCGGCGGCCGATTACAATGAGCAGTTCTTC.

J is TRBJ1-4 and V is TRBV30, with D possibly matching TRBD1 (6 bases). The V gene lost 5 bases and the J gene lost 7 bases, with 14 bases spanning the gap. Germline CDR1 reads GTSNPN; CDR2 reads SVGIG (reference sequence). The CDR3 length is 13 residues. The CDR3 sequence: CAWGNGQFEKLFF. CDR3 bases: TGTGCCTGGGGGAACGGACAGTTTGAAAAACTGTTTTTT.

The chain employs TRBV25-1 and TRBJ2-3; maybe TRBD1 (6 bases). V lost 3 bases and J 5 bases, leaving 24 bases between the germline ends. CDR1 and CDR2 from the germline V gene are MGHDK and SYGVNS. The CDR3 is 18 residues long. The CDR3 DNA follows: TGTGCCAGCAGTGATCTTCTTAGTCCAGGGGCTACCAGAGATACGCAGTATTTT. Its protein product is CASSDLLSPGATRDTQYF.

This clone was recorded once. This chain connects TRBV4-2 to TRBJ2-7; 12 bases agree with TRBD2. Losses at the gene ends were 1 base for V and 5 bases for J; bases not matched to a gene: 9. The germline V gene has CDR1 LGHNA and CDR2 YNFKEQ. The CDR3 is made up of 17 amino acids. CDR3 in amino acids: CASSQALAGGGVHEQYF. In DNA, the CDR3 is TGTGCCAGCAGCCAAGCACTAGCGGGAGGAGGTGTACACGAGCAGTACTTC.

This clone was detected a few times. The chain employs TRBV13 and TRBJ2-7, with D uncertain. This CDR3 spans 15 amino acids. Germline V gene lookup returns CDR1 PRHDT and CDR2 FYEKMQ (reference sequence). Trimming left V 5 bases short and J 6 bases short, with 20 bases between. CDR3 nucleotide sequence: TGTGCCAGCAGCAATTCGAGGTACATTGTAGGCGAGCAGTACTTC. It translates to CASSNSRYIVGEQYF.

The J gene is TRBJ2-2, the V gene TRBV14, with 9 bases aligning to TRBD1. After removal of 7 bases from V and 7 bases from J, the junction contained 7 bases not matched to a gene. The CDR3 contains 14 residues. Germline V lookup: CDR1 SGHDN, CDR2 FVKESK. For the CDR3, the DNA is TGTGCCAGCACCGCTGGGACAGGGCACGGGGAGCTGTTTTTT. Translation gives CASTAGTGHGELFF. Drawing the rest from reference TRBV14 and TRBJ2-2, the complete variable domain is EAGVTQFPSHSVIEKGQTVTLRCDPISGHDNLYWYRRVMGKEIKFLLHFVKESKQDESGMPNNRFLAERTGGTYSTLKVQPAELEDSGVYFCASTAGTGHGELFFGEGSRLTVL.

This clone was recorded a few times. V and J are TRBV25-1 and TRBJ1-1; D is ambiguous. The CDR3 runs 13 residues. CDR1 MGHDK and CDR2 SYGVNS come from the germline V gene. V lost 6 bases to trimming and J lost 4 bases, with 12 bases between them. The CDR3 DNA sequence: TGTGCCAGCAGAGGAAATGGGAGCACTGAAGCTTTCTTT. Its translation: CASRGNGSTEAFF.

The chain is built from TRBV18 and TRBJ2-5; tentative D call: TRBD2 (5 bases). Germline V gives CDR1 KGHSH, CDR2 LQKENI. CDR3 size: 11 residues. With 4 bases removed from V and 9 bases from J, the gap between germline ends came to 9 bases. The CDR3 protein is CASSLMGAQYF. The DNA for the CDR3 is TGTGCCAGCTCACTTATGGGAGCCCAGTACTTC.

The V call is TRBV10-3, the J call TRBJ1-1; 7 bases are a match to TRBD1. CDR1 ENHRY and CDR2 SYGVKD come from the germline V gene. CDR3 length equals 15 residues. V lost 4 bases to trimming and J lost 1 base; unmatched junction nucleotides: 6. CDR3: CAISASGTANTEAFF. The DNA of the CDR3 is TGTGCCATCAGTGCCTCCGGGACAGCGAACACTGAAGCTTTCTTT.

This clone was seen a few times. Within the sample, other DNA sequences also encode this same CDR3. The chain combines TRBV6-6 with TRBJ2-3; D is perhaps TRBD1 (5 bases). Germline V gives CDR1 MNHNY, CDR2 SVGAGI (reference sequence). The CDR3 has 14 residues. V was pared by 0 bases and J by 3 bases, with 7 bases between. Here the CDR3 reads CASSYSQGTDTQYF. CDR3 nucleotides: TGTGCCAGCAGTTACTCGCAGGGAACAGATACGCAGTATTTT.

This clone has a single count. CDR3 DNA: TGTGCCAGCAGTAGACCGGGACAGTCTTCCTACGAGCAGTACTTC. Translation: CASSRPGQSSYEQYF. The chain recombines TRBV6-5 with TRBJ2-7; TRBD1 agrees at 7 bases. The CDR3 has 15 residues. Germline V gene sequence: CDR1 MNHEY, CDR2 SVGAGI. V gave up 5 bases and J gave up 1 base; unmatched junction bases: 8.